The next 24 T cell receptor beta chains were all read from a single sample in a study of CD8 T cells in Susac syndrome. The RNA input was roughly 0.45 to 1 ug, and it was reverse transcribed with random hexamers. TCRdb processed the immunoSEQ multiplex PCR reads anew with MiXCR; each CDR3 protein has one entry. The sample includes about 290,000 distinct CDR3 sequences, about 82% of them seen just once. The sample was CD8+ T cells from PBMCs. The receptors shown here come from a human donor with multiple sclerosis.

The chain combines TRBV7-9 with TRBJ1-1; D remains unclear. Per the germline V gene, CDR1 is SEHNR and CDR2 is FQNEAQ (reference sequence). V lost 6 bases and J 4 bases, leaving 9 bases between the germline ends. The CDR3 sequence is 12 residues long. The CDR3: CASRWEGTEAFF. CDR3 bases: TGTGCCAGCAGGTGGGAGGGCACTGAAGCTTTCTTT.

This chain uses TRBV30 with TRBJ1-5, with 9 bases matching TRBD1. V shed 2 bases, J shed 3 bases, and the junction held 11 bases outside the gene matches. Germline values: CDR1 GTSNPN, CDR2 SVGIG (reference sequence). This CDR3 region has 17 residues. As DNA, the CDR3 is TGTGCCTGGAGTCGGTCACAGGGGGCGTGGGACAATCAGCCCCAGCATTTT. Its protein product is CAWSRSQGAWDNQPQHF.

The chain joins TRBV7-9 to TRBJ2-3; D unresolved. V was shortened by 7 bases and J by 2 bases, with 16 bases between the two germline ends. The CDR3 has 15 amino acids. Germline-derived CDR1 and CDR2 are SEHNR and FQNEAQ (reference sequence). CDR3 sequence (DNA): TGTGCCAGCATCAACGCGGCCATATTCACAGATACGCAGTATTTT. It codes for CASINAAIFTDTQYF.

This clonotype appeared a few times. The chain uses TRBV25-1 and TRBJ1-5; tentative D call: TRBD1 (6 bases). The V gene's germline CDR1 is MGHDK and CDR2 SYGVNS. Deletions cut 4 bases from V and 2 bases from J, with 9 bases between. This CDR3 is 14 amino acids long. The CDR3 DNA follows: TGTGCCAGCAGTGCCGAGGGGGGCAATCAGCCCCAGCATTTT. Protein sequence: CASSAEGGNQPQHF.

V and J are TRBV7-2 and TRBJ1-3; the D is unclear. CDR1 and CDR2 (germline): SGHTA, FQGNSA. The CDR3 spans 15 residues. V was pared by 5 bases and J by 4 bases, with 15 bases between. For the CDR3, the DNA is TGTGCCAGCAGCCTCTGGTGGTCCTCCGGAAACACCATATATTTT. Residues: CASSLWWSSGNTIYF. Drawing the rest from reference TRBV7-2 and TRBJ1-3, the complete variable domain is GAGVSQSPSNKVTEKGKDVELRCDPISGHTALYWYRQSLGQGLEFLIYFQGNSAPDKSGLPSDRFSAERTGGSVSTLTIQRTQQEDSAVYLCASSLWWSSGNTIYFGEGSWLTVV.

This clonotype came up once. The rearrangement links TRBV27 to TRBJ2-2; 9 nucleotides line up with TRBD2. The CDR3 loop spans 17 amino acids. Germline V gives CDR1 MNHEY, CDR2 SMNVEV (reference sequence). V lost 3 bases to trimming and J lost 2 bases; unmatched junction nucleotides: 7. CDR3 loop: CASSFSSGKRNTGELFF. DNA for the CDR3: TGTGCCAGCAGTTTTTCTAGCGGGAAACGAAACACCGGGGAGCTGTTTTTT.

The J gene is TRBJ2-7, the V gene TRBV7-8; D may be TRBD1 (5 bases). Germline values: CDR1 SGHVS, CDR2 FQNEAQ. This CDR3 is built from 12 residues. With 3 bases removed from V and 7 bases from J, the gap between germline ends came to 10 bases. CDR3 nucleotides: TGTGCCAGCAGCTTTAGGGGCCAGGAGCAGTACTTC. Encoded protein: CASSFRGQEQYF.

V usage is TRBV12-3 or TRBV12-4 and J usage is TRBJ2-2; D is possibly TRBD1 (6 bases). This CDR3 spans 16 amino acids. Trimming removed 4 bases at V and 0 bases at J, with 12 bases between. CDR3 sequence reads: CASSSHDRPNTGELFF. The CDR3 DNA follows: TGTGCCAGCAGTTCCCATGACAGGCCGAACACCGGGGAGCTGTTTTTT.

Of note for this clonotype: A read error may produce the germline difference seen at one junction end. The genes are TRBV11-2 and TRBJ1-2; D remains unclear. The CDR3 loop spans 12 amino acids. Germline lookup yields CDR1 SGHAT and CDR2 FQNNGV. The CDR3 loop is CASSLERVGYTF. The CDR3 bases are TGTGCCAGCAGCCTAGAGCGGGTTGGCTACACCTTC.

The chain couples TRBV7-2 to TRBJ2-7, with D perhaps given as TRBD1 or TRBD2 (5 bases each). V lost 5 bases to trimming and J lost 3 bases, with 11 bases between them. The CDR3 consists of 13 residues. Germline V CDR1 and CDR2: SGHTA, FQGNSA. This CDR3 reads CASSHGAYYEQYF. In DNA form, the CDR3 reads TGTGCCAGCAGCCACGGGGCCTACTACGAGCAGTACTTC.

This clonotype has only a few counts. The CDR3 coding sequence is TGTGCCAGCAGCCCCGTGTCTGGAAACACCATATATTTT. This translates into CASSPVSGNTIYF. The chain joins TRBV7-9 to TRBJ1-3, with D uncertain. Trimming shortened V by 5 bases and J by 1 base, and 6 bases separated the two germline ends. The CDR3 contains 13 residues. CDR1 and CDR2 (germline): SEHNR, FQNEAQ (reference sequence).

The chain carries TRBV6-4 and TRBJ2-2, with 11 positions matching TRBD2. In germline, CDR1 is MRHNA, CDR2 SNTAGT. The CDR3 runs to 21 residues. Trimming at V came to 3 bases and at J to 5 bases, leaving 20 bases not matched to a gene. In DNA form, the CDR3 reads TGTGCCAGCAGTGATCTCGACCCTCGGGAACTAGCGGGAGTTTGGACCGGGGAGCTGTTTTTT. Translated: CASSDLDPRELAGVWTGELFF.

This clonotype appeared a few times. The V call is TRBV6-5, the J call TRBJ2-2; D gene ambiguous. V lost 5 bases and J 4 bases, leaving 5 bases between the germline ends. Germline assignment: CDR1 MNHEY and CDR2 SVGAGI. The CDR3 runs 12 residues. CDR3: CASSTLTGELFF. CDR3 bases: TGTGCCAGCAGTACACTCACCGGGGAGCTGTTTTTT.

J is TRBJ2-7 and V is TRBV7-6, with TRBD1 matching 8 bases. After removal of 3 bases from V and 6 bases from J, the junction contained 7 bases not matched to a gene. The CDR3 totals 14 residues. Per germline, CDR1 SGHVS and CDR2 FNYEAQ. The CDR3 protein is CASSFTGGVGEQYF. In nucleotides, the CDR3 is TGTGCCAGCAGCTTCACAGGGGGTGTCGGCGAGCAGTACTTC.

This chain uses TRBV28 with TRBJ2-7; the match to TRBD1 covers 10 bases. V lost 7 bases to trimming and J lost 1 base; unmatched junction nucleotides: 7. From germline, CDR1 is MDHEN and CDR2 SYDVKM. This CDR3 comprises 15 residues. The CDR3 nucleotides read TGTGCCAGCATCCCTGGACAGGGGGGTTCCTACGAGCAGTACTTC. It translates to CASIPGQGGSYEQYF.

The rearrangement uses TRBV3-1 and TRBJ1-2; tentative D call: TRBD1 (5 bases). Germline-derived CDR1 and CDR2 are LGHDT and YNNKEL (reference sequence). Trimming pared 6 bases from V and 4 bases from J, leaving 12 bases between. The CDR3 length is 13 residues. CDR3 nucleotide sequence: TGTGCCAGCAGACGGGACGGTAGCTATGGCTACACCTTC. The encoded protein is CASRRDGSYGYTF.

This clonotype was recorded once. The CDR3 here is CASSYLLANTGELFF. The CDR3 nucleotides are TGTGCCAGCAGTTATCTCCTGGCGAACACCGGGGAGCTGTTTTTT. The chain has TRBV6-2 or TRBV6-3 and TRBJ2-2; no clear D. V dropped 3 bases and J dropped 0 bases, with 8 bases sitting between them. The CDR3 loop spans 15 amino acids. CDR1 and CDR2 from the germline V gene are MNHEY and SVGEGT.

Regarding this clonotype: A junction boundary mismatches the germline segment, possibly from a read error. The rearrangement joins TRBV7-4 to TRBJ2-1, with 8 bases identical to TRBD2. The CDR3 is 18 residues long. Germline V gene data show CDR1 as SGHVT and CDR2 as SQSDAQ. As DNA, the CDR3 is TGTGCCAGCGGCTTAATCCGGGAGGGCCGCGGGGTGGAGAATGAGCAGTTCTTC. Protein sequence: CASGLIREGRGVENEQFF.

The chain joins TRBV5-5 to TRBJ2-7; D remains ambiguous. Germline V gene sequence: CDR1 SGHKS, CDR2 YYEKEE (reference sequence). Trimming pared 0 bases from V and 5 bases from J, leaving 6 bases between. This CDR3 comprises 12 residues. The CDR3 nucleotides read TGTGCCAGCAGCTTGGGGGTTAACGAGCAGTACTTC. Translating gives CASSLGVNEQYF.

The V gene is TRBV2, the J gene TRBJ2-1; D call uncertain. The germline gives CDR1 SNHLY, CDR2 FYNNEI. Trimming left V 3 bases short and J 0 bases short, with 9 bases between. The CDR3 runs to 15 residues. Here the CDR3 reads CASSDPASSYNEQFF. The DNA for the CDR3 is TGTGCCAGCAGTGATCCGGCTAGCTCCTACAATGAGCAGTTCTTC. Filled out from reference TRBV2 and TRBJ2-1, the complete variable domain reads EPEVTQTPSHQVTQMGQEVILRCVPISNHLYFYWYRQILGQKVEFLVSFYNNEISEKSEIFDDQFSVERPDGSNFTLKIRSTKLEDSAMYFCASSDPASSYNEQFFGPGTRLTVL.

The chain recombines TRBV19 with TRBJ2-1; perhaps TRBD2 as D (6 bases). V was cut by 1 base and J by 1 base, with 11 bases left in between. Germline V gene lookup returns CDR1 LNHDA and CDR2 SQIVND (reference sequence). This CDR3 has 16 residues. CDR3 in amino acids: CASSIGLAPSYNEQFF. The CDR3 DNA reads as TGTGCCAGTAGTATAGGGCTAGCGCCTTCCTACAATGAGCAGTTCTTC.

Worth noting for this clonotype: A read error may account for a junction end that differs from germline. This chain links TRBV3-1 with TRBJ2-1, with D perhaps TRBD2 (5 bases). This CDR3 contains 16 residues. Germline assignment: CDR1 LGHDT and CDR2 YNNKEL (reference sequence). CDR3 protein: CASSQSANSKAGEQSF. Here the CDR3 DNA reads TGTGCCAGCAGCCAATCAGCAAACTCGAAGGCGGGTGAGCAGTCCTTC.

CDR3 nucleotide sequence: TGTGCCAGTAGTATAATGGGCACATCCTACGAGCAGTACTTC. It translates to CASSIMGTSYEQYF. The V call is TRBV19, the J call TRBJ2-7; no reliable D call. The length of the CDR3 is 14 residues. Germline CDR1 is LNHDA and CDR2 is SQIVND (reference sequence). The V gene lost 2 bases and the J gene lost 1 base, with 9 bases spanning the gap.

The chain's CDR3 is CASSWDSDYNEQFF. For the CDR3, the DNA is TGTGCCAGCAGCTGGGACTCAGACTACAATGAGCAGTTCTTC. The V call is TRBV11-2, the J call TRBJ2-1; tentatively, D is TRBD2 (6 bases). V shed 4 bases and J shed 3 bases, with 10 bases lying between them. The CDR3 spans 14 residues. Germline V gene sequence: CDR1 SGHAT, CDR2 FQNNGV.